This T cell receptor (beta chain) stems from a study of CD8 T cells in Susac syndrome. J was trimmed by 3 bases and V by 3 bases; bases with no gene match: 2. This CDR3 has 13 amino acids. An amount of RNA that ranged from about 0.45 to 1 ug was reverse transcribed with random hexamers. Across 54 Vbeta and 13 Jbeta, TCR beta CDR3 was amplified with immunoSEQ multiplex PCR. A single record per CDR3 protein comes from TCRdb applying MiXCR to the immunoSEQ multiplex PCR reads. Of some 180,000 distinct CDR3 sequences listed, about 95% are singletons. Controls comprised healthy donors matched for age and sex. Negative isolation was used for CD8+ and CD4+ T cells and FACS enrichment for TEMRA cells.

The rearrangement links TRBV12-3 or TRBV12-4 to TRBJ2-7, with TRBD1 identical over 7 bases. The receptor was derived from a human donor in good health. Sequenced input: CD4+ T cells from PBMCs. CDR3 in DNA: TGTGCCAGCAGTTTGCGACAGGGCTACGAGCAGTACTTC. Protein sequence: CASSLRQGYEQYF.